This TCR beta chain was identified in a study of blood T cell repertoires in COVID-19. Across the whole study: The samples span acute and convalescent COVID-19 from the United States, Italy and Spain. T cells, B-cell-depleted T cells, or PBMCs supplied cDNA or gDNA.

The CDR3 length is 22 residues. How the authors handled the data: Amplification of reference gene primers was used by the study to estimate nucleated cell counts. Data came from immunoSEQ multiplex PCR; TCRdb stores just in-frame clones and leaves some out. D and trimming come from the DNA, and the V and J calls and clone size come from that table. The data show about 200,000 clones, roughly four fifths seen once. The receptor was derived from a woman aged 40 to 50 with acute or convalescent COVID-19. V is TRBV21-1 and J is TRBJ1-2. TRBV21-1 is a listed pseudogene. Sequenced sample: peripheral blood. The CDR3 nucleotides read TGTGCCAGCAGCAAAGGATGGTATAAGCCACACCGGGAGGGACTTCGTAACTATGGCTACACCTTC. As protein: CASSKGWYKPHREGLRNYGYTF.